This T cell receptor beta chain came from a study of T cells in Graves' hyperthyroidism and ophthalmopathy. The overall study: Blood was drawn when the patient was first diagnosed and still untreated.

Germline lookup yields CDR1 MDHEN and CDR2 SYDVKM. The CDR3 covers 12 residues. V was cut by 5 bases and J by 7 bases, with 12 bases left in between. Researchers amplified the TCR beta CDR3 regions from RNA transcripts. HTBI primers were employed in a first-round RT-PCR of the TCR CDR3. TCRdb reprocessed the multiplex PCR reads with MiXCR, giving one entry per CDR3 protein. This sample yields roughly 240,000 distinct CDR3 sequences, of which approximately 25% are seen a single time; about a third belongs to the top ten. The PBMCs were taken from 10 ml of fresh peripheral blood. In its sample, this clonotype was seen many times.

Sequencing was done on a sample of blood. This sequence joins TRBV28 and TRBJ2-7; D possibly matches TRBD1 or TRBD2 (5 bases each). The clonotype comes from a woman in her thirties or forties with Graves' ophthalmopathy. The DNA for the CDR3 is TGTGCCAGCAGTCCCTGGGGGTGGGAGCAGTACTTC. Translating it yields CASSPWGWEQYF.